The 31 T cell receptor beta chains given below trace back to one sample, sequenced in a study of Graves' ophthalmopathy and Graves' hyperthyroidism. Amplification targeted the TCR beta CDR3 regions, with RNA transcripts as the source material. The first-round RT-PCR employed HTBI primers together with the Qiagen OneStep RT-PCR kit. A multiplex PCR was then performed as the second round. TCRdb recomputed calls from the multiplex PCR reads with MiXCR, one row per CDR3 protein. In the table there are approximately 540,000 distinct CDR3 sequences, about 40% of which are singletons. Sequencing input: peripheral blood or thyroid tissue (not recorded which). The source of these receptors is an adult man with Graves' hyperthyroidism.

This clonotype was counted many times. The chain couples TRBV9 to TRBJ1-1, with TRBD1 identical over 9 bases. With V trimmed by 4 bases and J by 4 bases, 8 bases remained unmatched. CDR3 length equals 15 residues. Germline assignment: CDR1 SGDLS and CDR2 YYNGEE. The CDR3 DNA sequence: TGTGCCAGCAGCCCTCGGACAGGGGTGGGCACTGAAGCTTTCTTT. Amino acid sequence: CASSPRTGVGTEAFF.

CDR3 nucleotide sequence: TGTGCCAGCAGCGACGGGGGCGCGGGCCGTGGTGGCTACACCTTC. Residues: CASSDGGAGRGGYTF. The chain uses TRBV7-3 and TRBJ1-2, with D perhaps matching TRBD1 (6 bases). Trimming left V 5 bases short and J 7 bases short, with 20 bases between. Germline V gives CDR1 SGHTA, CDR2 FQGTGA. This CDR3 spans 15 amino acids.

The chain combines TRBV24-1 with TRBJ2-3; unclear D gene. The germline CDR1 and CDR2 sequences are KGHDR and SFDVKD. The CDR3 extends over 14 amino acids. V lost 1 base and J lost 9, with 13 bases in between. The CDR3 here is CATSDLGSAKTQYF. The DNA of the CDR3 is TGTGCCACCAGTGATTTAGGATCTGCAAAAACGCAGTATTTT.

The chain uses TRBV5-1 and TRBJ1-4; D unclear. CDR3 length: 20 residues. The V gene's germline CDR1 is SGHRS and CDR2 YFSETQ. Trimming cost V 2 bases and J 5 bases, with 28 bases left between them. CDR3 residues: CASSLKGLVALGSYNEKLFF. The DNA for the CDR3 is TGCGCCAGCAGCTTAAAAGGACTAGTAGCCCTCGGTTCCTACAATGAAAAACTGTTTTTT.

This clonotype was detected many times. The chain recombines TRBV6-5 with TRBJ1-1, with a tentative D call TRBD1 (6 bases). This CDR3 contains 13 residues. Germline CDR1 is MNHEY and CDR2 is SVGAGI. Trimming left V 5 bases short and J 10 bases short, with 17 bases between. CDR3 protein: CASSPGQRFRAFF. In DNA form, the CDR3 reads TGTGCCAGCAGTCCAGGACAGCGCTTCCGAGCTTTCTTT.

The chain has TRBV2 and TRBJ2-7; 7 positions match TRBD1. Germline CDR1 reads SNHLY; CDR2 reads FYNNEI. V lost 8 bases, J lost 2 bases, and 9 bases stayed unmatched. The CDR3 has 14 residues. The CDR3 spells CASVHRDSPYEQYF. For the CDR3, the DNA is TGTGCCAGCGTTCACAGGGACAGCCCCTACGAGCAGTACTTC.

The rearrangement links TRBV12-3 or TRBV12-4 to TRBJ1-2; D remains ambiguous. The V gene lost 4 bases and the J gene lost 5 bases, with 14 bases spanning the gap. The CDR3 loop spans 14 amino acids. The CDR3 spells CASSSTSGRYGYTF. CDR3 bases: TGTGCCAGCAGTTCTACTAGCGGGAGGTATGGCTACACCTTC.

Ten or more counts support this clonotype. The chain has TRBV5-6 and TRBJ1-4; D call uncertain. CDR1 and CDR2 (germline): SGHDT, YYEEEE. The V and J ends lost 4 bases and 8 bases respectively, with 12 bases between them. The length of the CDR3 is 13 residues. This chain's CDR3 is CASSAELEEKLFF. Written as DNA, the CDR3 is TGTGCCAGCAGCGCCGAATTGGAGGAAAAACTGTTTTTT.

This clonotype was detected many times. The V and J genes are TRBV19 and TRBJ2-7; perhaps TRBD1 as D (5 bases). The CDR3 extends over 12 amino acids. Trimming left V 6 bases short and J 3 bases short, with 9 bases between. Germline V gene sequence: CDR1 LNHDA, CDR2 SQIVND (reference sequence). CDR3 nucleotide sequence: TGTGCCAGTAGCACAGACAGCTACGAGCAGTACTTC. This translates into CASSTDSYEQYF. The full variable domain, rest sourced from reference TRBV19 and TRBJ2-7, is DGGITQSPKYLFRKEGQNVTLSCEQNLNHDAMYWYRQDPGQGLRLIYYSQIVNDFQKGDIAEGYSVSREKKESFPLTVTSAQKNPTAFYLCASSTDSYEQYFGPGTRLTVT.

This clonotype was seen more than once but under ten times. V usage is TRBV20-1 and J usage is TRBJ1-6; 8 bases are a match to TRBD1. CDR1 and CDR2 (germline): DFQATT, SNEGSKA (reference sequence). This CDR3 contains 14 residues. Trimming removed 6 bases from V and 5 bases from J; junction bases left unmatched: 6. CDR3 protein: CSARGPENNSPLHF. As DNA, the CDR3 is TGCAGTGCCAGGGGGCCGGAAAATAATTCACCCCTCCACTTT.

To note about this clonotype: Being one base from a much bigger clone, this may be a read error. V gene TRBV10-3 combines with J gene TRBJ1-2, with D possibly TRBD1 on 6 matching bases. Trimming cost V 11 bases and J 6 bases, with 19 bases left between them. The germline V gene encodes CDR1 ENHRY and CDR2 SYGVKD. The CDR3 consists of 13 residues. The CDR3 here is CAPRGGAADGYTF. CDR3 in DNA: TGTGCCCCGAGGGGGGGGGCGGCGGATGGCTACACCTTC.

This clonotype was found many times. The CDR3: CSVNPGDRGINYEQYF. The CDR3 DNA reads TGCAGCGTTAACCCAGGGGACAGGGGGATCAACTACGAGCAGTACTTC. This rearrangement joins TRBV29-1 to TRBJ2-7; 11 bases fit TRBD1. The V segment lost 5 bases and the J segment 3 bases; nucleotides outside the gene matches: 12. Germline V lookup: CDR1 SQVTM, CDR2 ANQGSEA. The CDR3 has 16 residues.

This chain links TRBV7-9 with TRBJ1-2; D perhaps matches TRBD1 (5 bases). V was pared by 6 bases and J by 3 bases, with 14 bases between. This CDR3 is 14 amino acids long. The V gene's germline CDR1 is SEHNR and CDR2 FQNEAQ (reference sequence). Here the CDR3 reads CASSYSPGDYGYTF. In DNA form, the CDR3 reads TGTGCCAGCAGTTACTCTCCGGGGGACTATGGCTACACCTTC. The full variable domain, its missing parts supplied by reference TRBV7-9 and TRBJ1-2, is DTGVSQNPRHKITKRGQNVTFRCDPISEHNRLYWYRQTLGQGPEFLTYFQNEAQLEKSRLLSDRFSAERPKGSFSTLEIQRTEQGDSAMYLCASSYSPGDYGYTFGSGTRLTVV.

In regard to this clonotype: A much larger clone is a single base away; this may be a read error. The rearrangement uses TRBV10-3 and TRBJ2-7, with TRBD1 as a possible D gene (5 bases). CDR3 length: 14 amino acids. Trimming removed 5 bases from V and 2 bases from J, with 13 bases in between. Germline lookup yields CDR1 ENHRY and CDR2 SYGVKD. CDR3 in DNA: TGTGCCATCAGTTACGCAGGGAACACCTACGAGCAGTACTTC. Encoded protein: CAISYAGNTYEQYF.

The rearrangement joins TRBV20-1 to TRBJ1-2, with TRBD1 as a possible D gene (6 bases). The CDR3 contains 12 residues. V was pared by 5 bases and J by 7 bases, with 14 bases between. Germline CDR1 DFQATT, CDR2 SNEGSKA (reference sequence). DNA for the CDR3: TGCAGTGCTCCAATCGTGACAGGTGGCTACACCTTC. This gives the protein CSAPIVTGGYTF.

This clonotype has a count of ten or more. The J gene is TRBJ1-1, the V gene TRBV10-2, with D uncertain. Germline values: CDR1 WSHSY, CDR2 SAAADI. V was pared by 8 bases and J by 6 bases, with 19 bases between. The CDR3 is made up of 14 amino acids. The CDR3, as DNA: TGCGCCAGCCGCGGCCTTAGCGAGGGCGCTGAAGCTTTCTTT. This sequence encodes CASRGLSEGAEAFF.

The chain recombines TRBV7-9 with TRBJ1-2; TRBD1 might be the D (5 bases). The germline CDR1 and CDR2 sequences are SEHNR and FQNEAQ (reference sequence). This CDR3 has 14 residues. Trimming removed 5 bases from V and 2 bases from J, with 12 bases in between. CDR3 loop: CASSPGTRNYGYTF. CDR3 coding DNA: TGTGCCAGCAGCCCCGGGACCAGGAACTATGGCTACACCTTC.

The chain recombines TRBV6-6 with TRBJ2-5; weak D call: TRBD2 (6 bases). V dropped 4 bases and J dropped 5 bases, with 17 bases sitting between them. The CDR3 length is 15 residues. CDR1 and CDR2 from the germline V gene are MNHNY and SVGAGI (reference sequence). The CDR3 nucleotides are TGTGCCAGCAGTTGGGGGAGGAACACCGGGGAGACCCAGTACTTC. It translates to CASSWGRNTGETQYF.

Note on this clonotype: A much larger clone sits a single nucleotide away, making a read error possible. V is TRBV5-1 and J is TRBJ2-7; the D is unclear. Trimming pared 2 bases from V and 5 bases from J, leaving 17 bases between. Germline V lookup: CDR1 SGHRS, CDR2 YFSETQ. This CDR3 comprises 15 residues. The DNA of the CDR3 is TGCGCCAGCAGCTTCGGTTCCGCACCAGACGACGAGCAGTACTTC. It specifies CASSFGSAPDDEQYF.

This chain uses TRBV19 with TRBJ2-5; 7 bases line up with TRBD1. This CDR3 has 14 residues. Germline V gives CDR1 LNHDA, CDR2 SQIVND (reference sequence). V shed 5 bases and J 11 bases; nucleotides not matched to a gene: 14. CDR3 nucleotides: TGTGCCAGTAGTCCCTCGGGACAGTCAGATACGCAGTACTTC. It is translated as CASSPSGQSDTQYF.

As to this clonotype: Being one base from a much bigger clone, this may be a read error. The chain recombines TRBV2 with TRBJ1-1, with D unresolved. The V gene's germline CDR1 is SNHLY and CDR2 FYNNEI. Trimming left V 2 bases short and J 1 base short, with 8 bases between. The CDR3 contains 14 residues. This CDR3 reads CASSESWGNTEAFF. CDR3 DNA: TGTGCCAGCAGTGAAAGTTGGGGGAACACTGAAGCTTTCTTT.

This clonotype was counted once. The CDR3 bases are TGCAGTGCTAGAAGTGGTTTTGATGAGCAGTTCTTC. Translating it yields CSARSGFDEQFF. V and J are TRBV20-1 and TRBJ2-5, with D hard to call. The last part of the DNA fits TRBJ2-1 better; the J call may be wrong. Germline CDR1 and CDR2: DFQATT and SNEGSKA (reference sequence). The CDR3 runs to 12 residues.

To note about this clonotype: A much bigger clone sits one base away, suggesting this may be a read error. The rearrangement uses TRBV7-9 and TRBJ1-2, with D perhaps TRBD1 (6 bases). The CDR3 is made up of 16 amino acids. The germline V gene has CDR1 SEHNR and CDR2 FQNEAQ (reference sequence). The CDR3 DNA reads as TGTGCCGGCAGCTCGGTCTCGGGGGGCTACGTCTATGGCTACACCTTC. This gives the protein CAGSSVSGGYVYGYTF.

The genes are TRBV5-1 and TRBJ1-2; D gene uncertain. This CDR3 is built from 13 residues. CDR1 is SGHRS, CDR2 YFSETQ, per germline. V dropped 0 bases and J dropped 3 bases, with 6 bases sitting between them. The CDR3 sequence: CASSLDSDYGYTF. The CDR3 DNA reads as TGCGCCAGCAGCTTGGACTCCGACTATGGCTACACCTTC.

V usage is TRBV6-5 and J usage is TRBJ2-2; D is unresolved. V was pared by 7 bases and J by 1 base, with 10 bases between. This CDR3 comprises 14 residues. The germline V gene has CDR1 MNHEY and CDR2 SVGAGI. CDR3 nucleotides: TGTGCCAGCAAAGGTTCGCAGAACACCGGGGAGCTGTTTTTT. Amino acids: CASKGSQNTGELFF.

Remarks on this clonotype: Germline is not matched at one junction end, which may reflect a read error. This chain connects TRBV7-9 to TRBJ1-2; D is undetermined. Germline V gene lookup returns CDR1 SEHNR and CDR2 FQNEAQ (reference sequence). This CDR3 comprises 14 residues. Here the CDR3 DNA reads TGTGCCAGCAGCTTAGACGGTACTATTTATGGCTCCACCTTC. It yields the protein CASSLDGTIYGSTF. The full variable domain, completed using reference TRBV7-9 and TRBJ1-2, is DTGVSQNPRHKITKRGQNVTFRCDPISEHNRLYWYRQTLGQGPEFLTYFQNEAQLEKSRLLSDRFSAERPKGSFSTLEIQRTEQGDSAMYLCASSLDGTIYGSTFGSGTRLTVV.

Many counts were recorded for this clonotype. This chain joins TRBV12-3 or TRBV12-4 and TRBJ1-2; TRBD1 matches 10 bases. This CDR3 region has 14 residues. V dropped 7 bases and J dropped 4; count of bases not matched to a gene: 6. The CDR3 DNA follows: TGTGCCAGCAATCCGGGACAGGGGTTCTATGGCTACACCTTC. This encodes CASNPGQGFYGYTF.

The chain uses TRBV9 and TRBJ2-3, with 9 bases matching TRBD1. Germline assignment: CDR1 SGDLS and CDR2 YYNGEE. J was trimmed by 2 bases and V by 3 bases; bases with no gene match: 7. The CDR3 length is 16 residues. This chain's CDR3 is CASSAPRTGDTDTQYF. In nucleotides, the CDR3 is TGTGCCAGCAGCGCGCCCAGGACAGGGGACACAGATACGCAGTATTTT.

The rearrangement links TRBV20-1 to TRBJ2-3, with no clear D. Germline V gene lookup returns CDR1 DFQATT and CDR2 SNEGSKA (reference sequence). The CDR3 covers 16 residues. V lost 3 bases to trimming and J lost 0 bases, with 16 bases between them. The CDR3 spells CSASEVRVGSTDTQYF. The CDR3 region has the DNA TGCAGTGCTAGCGAGGTTAGAGTAGGCAGCACAGATACGCAGTATTTT.

This clonotype has a count of ten or more. This chain connects TRBV9 to TRBJ1-5, with 9 bases that match TRBD1. This CDR3 region has 14 residues. Trimming took 3 bases from V and 8 from J; bases not matched to a gene: 6. The V gene's germline CDR1 is SGDLS and CDR2 YYNGEE. This chain's CDR3 is CASSGTGGMEPQHF. The CDR3 DNA reads TGTGCCAGCAGCGGTACAGGGGGCATGGAGCCCCAGCATTTT.

Concerning this clonotype: A read error is possible here, since a much larger clone lies one base away. CDR3 DNA: TGTGCCAGCAGCCTTTCAAGCGGGACCCAAGAGACCCAGTACTTC. Amino acid sequence: CASSLSSGTQETQYF. The chain links TRBV7-2 to TRBJ2-5, with 7 bases that match TRBD2. This CDR3 contains 15 residues. The V gene end was trimmed by 5 bases and the J gene end by 1 base; junction bases not matched to a gene: 7. CDR1 SGHTA and CDR2 FQGNSA come from the germline V gene.